This T cell receptor (beta chain) was found in a study of control samples from healthy donors and cancer patients (dated by TCRdb to 2019 to 2021). V loses 5 bases, J loses 5 bases, and the germline ends lie 16 bases apart. Counted from cysteine to phenylalanine, this CDR3 has 16 amino acids. Only CDR3 DNA remains: 48 bases, in frame from the first base. CDR1 and CDR2 are read off the germline V gene as MGHRA and YSYEKL. Libraries were built with the immunoSEQ multiplex PCR assay. TCRdb retrieved this table from immuneACCESS and kept in-frame rearrangements only. Not all clones are present; in checked studies, unresolved V genes account for under half, and no reason is known for the remainder. Counted in this sample were about 100,000 clones; over 75% of them appeared once. The top ten hold about a sixth of the sample. For this clone: This receptor's antigen is unknown. Per-base quality was not reported, and no clone a single base away is much larger than it.

The receptor comes from a woman between 50 and 59 years old in good health. The sequencing input was blood. The rearrangement combines TRBV4-1 with TRBJ1-6; a confident D gene designation cannot be given. The DNA reads as follows: TGCGCCAGCAGCTTGTCCGGGCGATTTAATAATTCACCCCTCCACTTT. This is translated as CASSLSGRFNNSPLHF.